Following are 25 T cell receptor beta chains from one sample sequenced in a study of cytotoxic CD8 clonotypes in ibrutinib-treated CLL. The method was immunoSEQ multiplex PCR; TCRdb's version includes in-frame clones alone and lacks a portion of them. The sample consists of about 270,000 clones, roughly three quarters of them appearing once. Sequencing used PBMCs, obtained at disease progression, from a patient treated with ibrutinib. These receptor sequences come from a human donor with chronic lymphocytic leukemia.

The chain recombines TRBV28 with TRBJ2-7; D possibly corresponds to TRBD2 (7 bases). Trimming took 2 bases from V and 3 from J, leaving 11 bases between them. The CDR3 is made up of 14 amino acids. CDR1 MDHEN and CDR2 SYDVKM come from the germline V gene. In DNA, the CDR3 is TGTGCCAGCAGTTTACGGGGAGGGGGCTACGAGCAGTACTTC. Translation gives CASSLRGGGYEQYF.

V gene TRBV10-3 combines with J gene TRBJ2-1; 14 bases are shared with TRBD2. Germline CDR1 and CDR2: ENHRY and SYGVKD. V lost 6 bases to trimming and J lost 7 bases; unmatched junction nucleotides: 14. CDR3 length: 18 residues. In DNA form, the CDR3 reads TGTGCCATCAGCATGGCCCCGGGACTAGCGGGAGAGGGGAATGAGCAGTTCTTC. Translated, it gives CAISMAPGLAGEGNEQFF.

V is TRBV28 and J is TRBJ1-3; 7 nucleotides align to TRBD1. Germline CDR1 is MDHEN and CDR2 is SYDVKM. The CDR3 is made up of 16 amino acids. The ends lost 6 bases at V and 4 bases at J; junction bases unmatched: 12. Written as DNA, the CDR3 is TGTGCCAGCAGAACTCCCCCCTTGGGACAGGGAAACACCATATATTTT. Translating it yields CASRTPPLGQGNTIYF.

The gene calls are TRBV29-1 and TRBJ1-6; D is uncertain. Trimming left V 3 bases short and J 17 bases short, with 17 bases between. Looked up from germline, CDR1 is SQVTM and CDR2 is ANQGSEA. The CDR3 is 12 residues long. DNA of the CDR3: TGCAGCGTTGATCTGGGTTCTGGGTCCGTCCACTTT. This sequence encodes CSVDLGSGSVHF.

To note about this clone: Other DNA sequences in the sample encode the same CDR3. This chain links TRBV27 with TRBJ1-1; no clear D. Germline CDR1 reads MNHEY; CDR2 reads SMNVEV (reference sequence). The CDR3 has 13 residues. V lost 2 bases and J 1 base, leaving 5 bases between the germline ends. CDR3 in amino acids: CASSLVGNTEAFF. Here the CDR3 DNA reads TGTGCCAGCAGTTTAGTAGGGAACACTGAAGCTTTCTTT.

The CDR3 protein is CASSVGGGYTGELFF. The CDR3 DNA sequence: TGTGCCAGCAGCGTAGGCGGGGGCTACACCGGGGAGCTGTTTTTT. This chain links TRBV9 with TRBJ2-2, with TRBD2 as a possible D gene (7 bases). The CDR3 is 15 residues long. Germline CDR1 is SGDLS and CDR2 is YYNGEE. Trimming stripped 0 bases from V and 3 bases from J, with 9 bases between.

The chain uses TRBV4-3 and TRBJ2-3, with 7 bases that match TRBD2. J lost 6 bases, V lost 1 base, and 4 bases had no gene match. Germline values: CDR1 LGHNA, CDR2 YSLEER. The CDR3 sequence is 14 residues long. The CDR3 DNA follows: TGCGCCAGCAGCCAAGGGACTAGTTTCGATACGCAGTATTTT. The encoded protein is CASSQGTSFDTQYF.

In its sample, this clone was seen a few times. This chain connects TRBV6-5 to TRBJ2-7; D may be TRBD2 (6 bases). The CDR3 contains 15 residues. The ends were cut back, 4 bases at V and 2 bases at J, with 15 bases in the middle. Germline CDR1 is MNHEY and CDR2 is SVGAGI. Written as DNA, the CDR3 is TGTGCCAGCAGTTCCGGGAGCCCTCGGGCCTACGAGCAGTACTTC. It codes for CASSSGSPRAYEQYF.

This chain uses TRBV7-3 with TRBJ1-1; 7 nucleotides line up with TRBD1. Germline trimming cut 4 bases from V and 3 bases from J; bases unmatched to any gene: 14. Germline V CDR1 and CDR2: SGHTA, FQGTGA. The CDR3 consists of 17 residues. This CDR3 reads CASSSQTDRAQDTEAFF. The CDR3 DNA is TGTGCCAGCAGCTCCCAAACTGACAGGGCGCAGGACACTGAAGCTTTCTTT.

This clone was recorded a few times. V and J are TRBV7-9 and TRBJ1-2, with D perhaps matching TRBD1 (6 bases). CDR3 length: 13 residues. CDR1 is SEHNR and CDR2 is FQNEAQ in the germline V gene (reference sequence). Trimming removed 5 bases at V and 8 bases at J, with 15 bases between. CDR3 DNA sequence: TGTGCCAGCAGCCCCCGGGACATTGAAGGCTACACCTTC. It codes for CASSPRDIEGYTF.

The gene calls are TRBV5-4 and TRBJ2-5; 11 bases line up with TRBD1. The CDR3 has 14 amino acids. V lost 4 bases, J lost 4 bases, and 3 bases stayed unmatched. In germline, CDR1 is SGHNT, CDR2 YYREEE (reference sequence). The CDR3 loop reads CASSPGQGGETQYF. DNA of the CDR3: TGTGCCAGCAGCCCGGGACAGGGGGGAGAGACCCAGTACTTC.

The rearrangement uses TRBV7-8 and TRBJ2-7; D may match TRBD1 or TRBD2 (5 bases each). Germline V gives CDR1 SGHVS, CDR2 FQNEAQ. V shed 4 bases and J shed 2 bases, with 15 bases lying between them. The CDR3 sequence is 15 residues long. CDR3 region: CASSSGRRGTYEQYF. CDR3 nucleotide sequence: TGTGCCAGCAGCTCGGGGCGTCGGGGCACCTACGAGCAGTACTTC.

The rearrangement links TRBV5-1 to TRBJ2-1; D remains ambiguous. V lost 3 bases and J lost 0, with 10 bases in between. Germline lookup yields CDR1 SGHRS and CDR2 YFSETQ. The CDR3 totals 15 residues. The CDR3 spells CASSYLNYSYNEQFF. The DNA of the CDR3 is TGCGCCAGCAGCTACTTAAACTACTCCTACAATGAGCAGTTCTTC.

This chain uses TRBV25-1 with TRBJ2-1, with D perhaps TRBD1 (5 bases). This CDR3 is 16 amino acids long. The germline gives CDR1 MGHDK, CDR2 SYGVNS. V was shortened by 1 base and J by 3 bases, with 13 bases between the two germline ends. The CDR3 protein is CASSEFGKGLYNEQFF. The DNA for the CDR3 is TGTGCCAGCAGTGAATTTGGCAAGGGGCTCTACAATGAGCAGTTCTTC. Drawing the rest from reference TRBV25-1 and TRBJ2-1, the complete variable domain is EADIYQTPRYLVIGTGKKITLECSQTMGHDKMYWYQQDPGMELHLIHYSYGVNSTEKGDLSSESTVSRIRTEHFPLTLESARPSHTSQYLCASSEFGKGLYNEQFFGPGTRLTVL.

This chain connects TRBV29-1 to TRBJ2-3; 7 bases line up with TRBD1. Trimming at V came to 8 bases and at J to 1 base, leaving 6 bases not matched to a gene. The CDR3 is 13 residues long. The germline CDR1 and CDR2 sequences are SQVTM and ANQGSEA. The DNA for the CDR3 is TGCAGCCCTTACAGGGGTGGCACAGATACGCAGTATTTT. Amino acid sequence: CSPYRGGTDTQYF.

The chain's CDR3 is CASSISIRGHEQYF. The CDR3 bases are TGTGCCAGTAGTATTTCAATCAGGGGGCATGAGCAGTACTTC. The chain recombines TRBV19 with TRBJ2-7; 8 nucleotides line up with TRBD1. Trimming took 3 bases from V and 7 from J; bases not matched to a gene: 8. Germline CDR1 reads LNHDA; CDR2 reads SQIVND (reference sequence). This CDR3 is built from 14 residues.

The V call is TRBV6-5, the J call TRBJ2-7; D call uncertain. This CDR3 has 14 residues. Germline V gene data show CDR1 as MNHEY and CDR2 as SVGAGI. Trimming removed 2 bases at V and 7 bases at J, with 15 bases between. The CDR3 nucleotides are TGTGCCAGCAGTTACGAGTCACCGCCTTTGGAGCAGTACTTC. It yields the protein CASSYESPPLEQYF.

The chain is built from TRBV5-4 and TRBJ1-2; a weak D match, TRBD1 (6 bases). Trimming removed 5 bases from V and 2 bases from J, with 13 bases in between. The germline CDR1 and CDR2 sequences are SGHNT and YYREEE (reference sequence). CDR3 size: 14 residues. CDR3 DNA: TGTGCCAGCAGTCGTATGACAGGAAACTATGGCTACACCTTC. This encodes CASSRMTGNYGYTF.

The J gene is TRBJ1-4, the V gene TRBV29-1; 10 bases agree with TRBD1. The CDR3 totals 15 residues. Trimming at V came to 1 base and at J to 12 bases, leaving 11 bases not matched to a gene. Looked up from germline, CDR1 is SQVTM and CDR2 is ANQGSEA. The CDR3: CSVEGAGTGAGELFF. The CDR3 DNA reads TGCAGCGTTGAAGGTGCCGGGACAGGGGCCGGGGAACTGTTTTTT.

V gene TRBV4-1 combines with J gene TRBJ1-5; no reliable D call. Trimming pared 1 base from V and 0 bases from J, leaving 22 bases between. Germline lookup yields CDR1 MGHRA and CDR2 YSYEKL. The CDR3 totals 20 residues. DNA of the CDR3: TGCGCCAGCAGCCAAGTTTTTTCCCCCAACCGGGGTTATAGCAATCAGCCCCAGCATTTT. This encodes CASSQVFSPNRGYSNQPQHF.

The chain is built from TRBV9 and TRBJ2-2, with 7 bases aligning to TRBD2. The CDR3 totals 15 residues. Germline V CDR1 and CDR2: SGDLS, YYNGEE. The V and J ends lost 0 bases and 5 bases, in that order; junction bases with no gene match: 4. CDR3: CASSVGGEGTGELFF. CDR3 coding DNA: TGTGCCAGCAGCGTAGGAGGGGAGGGTACCGGGGAGCTGTTTTTT. The full variable domain, with the rest looked up from reference TRBV9 and TRBJ2-2, is DSGVTQTPKHLITATGQRVTLRCSPRSGDLSVYWYQQSLDQGLQFLIQYYNGEERAKGNILERFSAQQFPDLHSELNLSSLELGDSALYFCASSVGGEGTGELFFGEGSRLTVL.

The V gene is TRBV11-3, the J gene TRBJ2-5; tentative D call: TRBD2 (6 bases). The length of the CDR3 is 15 residues. CDR1 is SGHNT, CDR2 YENEEA, per germline. V gave up 0 bases and J gave up 4 bases, with 12 bases separating them. The CDR3 loop reads CASSLDGRRGETQYF. CDR3 DNA: TGTGCCAGCAGCTTAGATGGCAGGAGGGGAGAGACCCAGTACTTC. Full variable domain (outside the CDR3, taken from reference TRBV11-3 and TRBJ2-5): EAGVVQSPRYKIIEKKQPVAFWCNPISGHNTLYWYLQNLGQGPELLIRYENEEAVDDSQLPKDRFSAERLKGVDSTLKIQPAELGDSAVYLCASSLDGRRGETQYFGPGTRLLVL.

The chain combines TRBV25-1 with TRBJ2-5; 11 positions match TRBD2. Trimming at V came to 4 bases and at J to 5 bases, leaving 6 bases not matched to a gene. There are 15 residues in the CDR3. Germline V CDR1 and CDR2: MGHDK, SYGVNS. The CDR3 protein is CASSGRLAGRETQYF. CDR3 nucleotide sequence: TGTGCCAGCAGTGGCAGACTAGCGGGGAGGGAGACCCAGTACTTC.

The V gene is TRBV6-6, the J gene TRBJ2-7, with 9 nucleotides matching TRBD2. CDR3 size: 14 residues. Germline V CDR1 and CDR2: MNHNY, SVGAGI (reference sequence). The V and J ends lost 2 bases and 6 bases, in that order; junction bases with no gene match: 5. CDR3 loop: CASSYPSGRSEQYF. In nucleotides, the CDR3 is TGTGCCAGCAGTTACCCAAGCGGGAGGAGCGAGCAGTACTTC.

This clone was seen only once. The chain recombines TRBV28 with TRBJ2-2, with D unclear. This CDR3 spans 14 amino acids. CDR1 and CDR2 (germline): MDHEN, SYDVKM. V was clipped by 2 bases and J by 5 bases, with 9 bases between them. DNA for the CDR3: TGTGCCAGCAGTTTACTTCGGGTTACCGGGGAGCTGTTTTTT. It encodes CASSLLRVTGELFF. Full variable domain (rest looked up from reference TRBV28 and TRBJ2-2): DVKVTQSSRYLVKRTGEKVFLECVQDMDHENMFWYRQDPGLGLRLIYFSYDVKMKEKGDIPEGYSVSREKKERFSLILESASTNQTSMYLCASSLLRVTGELFFGEGSRLTVL.